This T cell receptor (beta chain) was identified during a study of regulatory dendritic cells for organ transplantation. Points from the study as a whole: Among resting subsets, memory CD8+ cells contained the most alloreactive clonotypes. Naive CD4+ and CD8+ repertoires were highly diverse; memory CD8+ was most oligoclonal. Alloreactive memory CD8+ T cell pools varied considerably between individuals.

Germline V gives CDR1 SGHRS, CDR2 YFSETQ. The V and J ends lost 5 bases and 2 bases respectively, with 20 bases between them. CDR3 length: 18 residues. CD4+ or CD8+ T cells were sorted as naive CD45RA+ or memory CD45RO+. To note about this clone: Its antigen is not identified. The identical CDR3 is also encoded by other nucleotide sequences in the sample.

Clones were sequenced by immunoSEQ multiplex PCR, and TCRdb holds only the in-frame ones, with some missing. The table lists 5,000 to 6,500 clones, around two thirds of them singletons. The sample comprised memory CD8+ T cells from blood. Subset in this sample: CD45RO+ memory T cells. This chain joins TRBV5-1 and TRBJ2-6; a possible D gene is TRBD2 (6 bases). This sequence was found in a human donor in good health. This chain's CDR3 is CASRSEGQVSPGANVLTF. CDR3 coding DNA: TGCGCCAGCAGGTCGGAGGGGCAAGTGAGTCCTGGGGCCAACGTCCTGACTTTC.